The 21 T cell receptor beta chains presented below share a single source sample, sequenced in a study of neurological immune-mediated disorders. TCRdb used MiXCR to reprocess the 5' RACE reads, holding one entry per CDR3 protein. The table shows some 83,000 distinct CDR3 sequences, with 2% to 3% occurring only once. Sequencing was performed on PBMCs. All receptors derive from a woman in her 30s with multiple sclerosis.

This clonotype was detected ten times or more. This chain uses TRBV24-1 with TRBJ2-7; D gene unclear. CDR1 is KGHDR, CDR2 SFDVKD, per germline. The CDR3 contains 13 residues. V gave up 2 bases and J gave up 3 bases, with 7 bases separating them. Here the CDR3 reads CATSDSANYEQYF. The CDR3 DNA is TGTGCCACCAGTGATTCCGCTAACTACGAGCAGTACTTC.

The sample holds many counts of this clonotype. V usage is TRBV12-3 or TRBV12-4 and J usage is TRBJ2-1; D gene unclear. Trimming removed 5 bases at V and 5 bases at J, with 19 bases between. CDR3 size: 16 residues. DNA for the CDR3: TGTGCCAGCAGTCCCCACCGGGTAGCCGCCGACAATGAGCAGTTCTTC. Protein sequence: CASSPHRVAADNEQFF.

This clonotype was recorded many times. This rearrangement joins TRBV7-9 to TRBJ2-7; D is perhaps TRBD2 (5 bases). Germline V gives CDR1 SEHNR, CDR2 FQNEAQ (reference sequence). V was cut by 8 bases and J by 3 bases, with 14 bases left in between. The CDR3 is made up of 13 amino acids. CDR3 sequence reads: CASRLAGNYEQYF. For the CDR3, the DNA is TGTGCCAGCCGTTTGGCGGGTAACTACGAGCAGTACTTC.

This clonotype was recorded at least ten times. V is TRBV6-2 or TRBV6-3 and J is TRBJ2-6; TRBD1 aligns across 7 bases. Germline-derived CDR1 and CDR2 are MNHEY and SVGEGT. The ends lost 6 bases at V and 2 bases at J; junction bases unmatched: 4. The CDR3 has 15 residues. The CDR3: CASRLTGAGANVLTF. CDR3 bases: TGTGCCAGCAGACTTACAGGGGCTGGGGCCAACGTCCTGACTTTC.

On this clonotype: A clone one base away is much larger, so this may be a read error. The J gene is TRBJ2-7, the V gene TRBV20-1; D is perhaps TRBD2 (6 bases). CDR1 DFQATT and CDR2 SNEGSKA come from the germline V gene (reference sequence). The CDR3 sequence is 14 residues long. The V end was cut by 6 bases, the J end by 3 bases, with 18 bases between. The CDR3 is CSAEPGLTHYEQYF. The DNA of the CDR3 is TGCAGTGCGGAGCCGGGACTGACTCACTACGAGCAGTACTTC.

This clonotype was counted ten times or more. The V call is TRBV20-1, the J call TRBJ2-1, with 9 bases lining up with TRBD2. This CDR3 comprises 19 residues. With 4 bases clipped from V and 0 bases from J, the junction kept 16 bases outside the gene matches. Germline V gives CDR1 DFQATT, CDR2 SNEGSKA (reference sequence). CDR3 coding DNA: TGCAGTGCTACCCCCAGGAGGCGAGCGGGAGGCAGCTCCTACAATGAGCAGTTCTTC. It yields the protein CSATPRRRAGGSSYNEQFF.

This clonotype was seen ten or more times. The V call is TRBV6-5, the J call TRBJ2-3; no clear D. This CDR3 is built from 12 residues. Germline CDR1 is MNHEY and CDR2 is SVGAGI. Trimming shortened V by 2 bases and J by 2 bases, and 2 bases separated the two germline ends. CDR3 nucleotides: TGTGCCAGCAGTTACGACACAGATACGCAGTATTTT. Translation: CASSYDTDTQYF.

The sample holds many counts of this clonotype. This chain uses TRBV7-2 with TRBJ2-7; D gene unclear. V was trimmed by 5 bases and J by 0 bases, leaving 14 bases between them. The CDR3 sequence is 15 residues long. The V gene's germline CDR1 is SGHTA and CDR2 FQGNSA. CDR3 nucleotide sequence: TGTGCCAGCAGCCAATTTGCGGAGACCTCCTACGAGCAGTACTTC. Translating it yields CASSQFAETSYEQYF.

The table lists this clonotype with many counts. The chain is built from TRBV7-2 and TRBJ2-7; TRBD2 aligns across 10 bases. V shed 2 bases, J shed 7 bases, and the junction held 8 bases outside the gene matches. Germline V lookup: CDR1 SGHTA, CDR2 FQGNSA. This CDR3 spans 15 amino acids. The CDR3 spells CASSLSLAGDREQYF. DNA for the CDR3: TGTGCCAGCAGCTTATCCCTAGCGGGAGATAGGGAGCAGTACTTC.

This clonotype was seen many times. The rearrangement joins TRBV7-9 to TRBJ2-1, with 7 positions matching TRBD2. Unmatched junction bases numbered 8, after V lost 4 bases and J lost 5 bases. Germline V gene data show CDR1 as SEHNR and CDR2 as FQNEAQ (reference sequence). The CDR3 consists of 15 residues. The CDR3 bases are TGTGCCAGCAGCTCCAGCGGGGCGTGGAACAATGAGCAGTTCTTC. This gives the protein CASSSSGAWNNEQFF. Looking up the rest from reference TRBV7-9 and TRBJ2-1 gives the full variable domain: DTGVSQNPRHKITKRGQNVTFRCDPISEHNRLYWYRQTLGQGPEFLTYFQNEAQLEKSRLLSDRFSAERPKGSFSTLEIQRTEQGDSAMYLCASSSSGAWNNEQFFGPGTRLTVL.

This clonotype was observed at least ten times. V gene TRBV20-1 combines with J gene TRBJ2-4; maybe TRBD1 (6 bases). The CDR3 extends over 14 amino acids. The germline V and J ends were trimmed by 6 bases and 9 bases, with 21 bases remaining between them. CDR1 is DFQATT, CDR2 SNEGSKA, per germline (reference sequence). This CDR3 reads CSAERQAQTGIQYF. In nucleotides, the CDR3 is TGCAGTGCAGAGAGACAGGCCCAAACGGGCATTCAGTACTTC.

This clonotype was recorded at least ten times. In DNA, the CDR3 is TGTGCCAGCAGCTTAAACCGGGACAATGAAAAACTGTTTTTT. Translation: CASSLNRDNEKLFF. This chain joins TRBV7-2 and TRBJ1-4, with TRBD1 as a possible D gene (5 bases). CDR3 length: 14 residues. Germline V CDR1 and CDR2: SGHTA, FQGNSA. V lost 2 bases and J lost 5, with 9 bases in between. Complete variable domain (other parts from reference TRBV7-2 and TRBJ1-4): GAGVSQSPSNKVTEKGKDVELRCDPISGHTALYWYRQSLGQGLEFLIYFQGNSAPDKSGLPSDRFSAERTGGSVSTLTIQRTQQEDSAVYLCASSLNRDNEKLFFGSGTQLSVL.

This clonotype was seen repeatedly, ten times or more. The chain recombines TRBV5-1 with TRBJ2-1, with 8 nucleotides matching TRBD2. V was clipped by 5 bases and J by 6 bases; unmatched bases: 10. CDR1 SGHRS and CDR2 YFSETQ come from the germline V gene. This CDR3 region has 15 residues. CDR3 region: CASSSGTSPINEQFF. CDR3 nucleotide sequence: TGCGCCAGCAGTTCCGGGACTAGTCCGATCAATGAGCAGTTCTTC.

This clonotype was counted at least ten times. This chain joins TRBV10-3 and TRBJ2-7; TRBD1 might be the D (5 bases). The germline gives CDR1 ENHRY, CDR2 SYGVKD. The CDR3 contains 16 residues. V was trimmed by 5 bases and J by 1 base, leaving 18 bases between them. The CDR3 loop reads CAISSLKTALSYEQYF. In DNA, the CDR3 is TGTGCCATCAGTTCCCTTAAGACAGCGCTTTCCTACGAGCAGTACTTC.

This clonotype was recorded many times. The rearrangement links TRBV20-1 to TRBJ2-7; 10 bases agree with TRBD2. This CDR3 contains 13 residues. Germline V CDR1 and CDR2: DFQATT, SNEGSKA (reference sequence). With V trimmed by 6 bases and J by 2 bases, 4 bases remained unmatched. CDR3 nucleotides: TGCAGTGCCAGGACTAGCGGAACCTACGAGCAGTACTTC. Residues: CSARTSGTYEQYF.

This clonotype was observed many times. The chain has TRBV12-3 or TRBV12-4 and TRBJ2-7; 7 nucleotides agree with TRBD1. Losses at the gene ends were 3 bases for V and 1 base for J; bases not matched to a gene: 3. This CDR3 has 14 amino acids. Here the CDR3 reads CASSFGTESYEQYF. Written as DNA, the CDR3 is TGTGCCAGCAGTTTTGGGACAGAATCCTACGAGCAGTACTTC.

This clonotype was found many times. The rearrangement joins TRBV6-2 or TRBV6-3 to TRBJ2-3; D call uncertain. V shed 7 bases and J shed 1 base, with 12 bases lying between them. This CDR3 spans 14 amino acids. CDR1 and CDR2 from the germline V gene are MNHEY and SVGEGT. CDR3 sequence reads: CASKSSTGTDTQYF. The CDR3 nucleotides read TGTGCCAGCAAGTCTAGTACGGGCACAGATACGCAGTATTTT.

Within the sample, this clonotype is medium-sized. The chain recombines TRBV9 with TRBJ2-1; TRBD2 agrees at 8 bases. From germline, CDR1 is SGDLS and CDR2 YYNGEE. V gave up 3 bases and J gave up 11 bases; unmatched junction bases: 13. The CDR3 runs 15 residues. The CDR3 protein is CASSAQTAGDVKQFF. The DNA for the CDR3 is TGTGCCAGCAGCGCCCAAACAGCGGGGGACGTAAAGCAGTTCTTC.

This clonotype was seen many times. The genes are TRBV10-3 and TRBJ2-7, with D perhaps TRBD2 (6 bases). CDR1 and CDR2 from the germline V gene are ENHRY and SYGVKD. The CDR3 totals 15 residues. Trimming removed 0 bases at V and 3 bases at J, with 12 bases between. This CDR3 reads CAISESEAGSYEQYF. The CDR3 nucleotides are TGTGCCATCAGTGAGTCGGAGGCGGGGAGCTACGAGCAGTACTTC.

In its sample, this clonotype was seen many times. The chain joins TRBV6-6 to TRBJ2-1; D gene uncertain. The CDR3 is 12 residues long. Trimming removed 6 bases from V and 9 bases from J, with 12 bases in between. The germline CDR1 and CDR2 sequences are MNHNY and SVGAGI (reference sequence). CDR3 sequence reads: CASSPPATEQFF. The CDR3 DNA sequence: TGTGCCAGCAGCCCCCCCGCTACTGAGCAGTTCTTC.

In its sample, this clonotype was seen many times. This sequence joins TRBV20-1 and TRBJ2-1; 9 positions match TRBD2. Trimming cost V 5 bases and J 4 bases; bases outside gene matches: 6. There are 14 residues in the CDR3. The germline V gene encodes CDR1 DFQATT and CDR2 SNEGSKA (reference sequence). The CDR3 reads CSASLAGLYNEQFF. CDR3 nucleotides: TGCAGTGCTTCTCTAGCGGGGCTATACAATGAGCAGTTCTTC.